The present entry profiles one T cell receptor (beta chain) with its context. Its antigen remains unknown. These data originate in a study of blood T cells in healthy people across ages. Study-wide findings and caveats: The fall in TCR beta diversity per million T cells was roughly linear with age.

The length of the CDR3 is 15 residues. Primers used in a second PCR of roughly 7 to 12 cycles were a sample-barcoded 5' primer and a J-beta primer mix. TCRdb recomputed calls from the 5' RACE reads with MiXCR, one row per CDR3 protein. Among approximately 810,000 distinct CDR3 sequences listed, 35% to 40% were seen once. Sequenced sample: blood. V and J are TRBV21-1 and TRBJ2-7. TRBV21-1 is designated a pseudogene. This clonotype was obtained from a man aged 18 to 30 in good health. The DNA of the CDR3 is TGTGCCAGCAGCAAAGTCGGGTGCCGTAAATACGAGCAGTACTTC. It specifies CASSKVGCRKYEQYF.